The sequence of this TCR beta chain was determined in a study of T cell repertoires in aging, cancer and after chemotherapy. Study context: Six age groups, ranging from 30 or younger to 70 or older, included the donors. Over several months to years, re-sampled healthy donor repertoires clearly shared clones.

Rearranged V-D-J TRB sequences were amplified with a mixed TRB-A/B primer pool. TCRdb reprocessed the multiplex PCR reads with MiXCR, giving one entry per CDR3 protein. Seen here are under 10,000 distinct CDR3 sequences, about 38% observed once, and the top ten hold around 5%. TCR beta rearrangements were amplified from peripheral blood genomic DNA. Concerning this clonotype: Its target is unknown. One end of the junction fails to match germline, which may point to a read error.

Overall study results and limits: Compared with age-matched healthy donors, untreated hematological or solid cancer patients showed higher blood TCR clonality.

This CDR3 is 13 amino acids long. Germline loops: CDR1 SGHRS, CDR2 YFSETQ. The specimen sequenced was blood. This rearrangement joins TRBV5-1 to TRBJ2-2, with TRBD2 matching over 8 bases. This clonotype was obtained from a human donor in good health. For the CDR3, the DNA is TGCGACAGCACCCGGGAGGGCCACGGGGAGCTGTTTTTT. It translates to CDSTREGHGELFF.